Presented here are 24 T cell receptor beta chains from one specimen sequenced in a study of blood T cell repertoires in COVID-19. TCRdb's copy holds only in-frame clones and misses some; the assay was immunoSEQ multiplex PCR. This table holds 370,000 or so clones, roughly four fifths found once. Sequenced sample: peripheral blood. These receptors all stem from a human donor with acute or convalescent COVID-19. The donor label of this sample is uncertain.

This chain joins TRBV2 and TRBJ1-2, with 11 positions matching TRBD1. In germline, CDR1 is SNHLY, CDR2 FYNNEI. The trim removed 5 bases at V and 5 bases at J, leaving 4 bases unmatched. This CDR3 is built from 14 residues. The CDR3 reads CASSNWDRGYGYTF. In DNA form, the CDR3 reads TGTGCCAGCAGTAATTGGGACAGGGGGTATGGCTACACCTTC.

V gene TRBV3-1 (or the pseudogene TRBV3-2) combines with J gene TRBJ2-2; 9 bases are a match to TRBD2. CDR3 length: 13 amino acids. Germline trimming cut 7 bases from V and 6 bases from J; bases unmatched to any gene: 3. In germline, CDR1 is LGHDT, CDR2 YNNKEL (reference sequence). The DNA for the CDR3 is TGTGCCAGCACCGCGGGGGGGCCCGGGGAGCTGTTTTTT. Translated, it gives CASTAGGPGELFF.

This chain links TRBV3-1 (or the pseudogene TRBV3-2) with TRBJ2-2; no clear D. Germline assignment: CDR1 LGHDT and CDR2 YNNKEL (reference sequence). CDR3 length: 13 residues. V was trimmed by 8 bases and J by 2 bases, leaving 9 bases between them. CDR3 nucleotide sequence: TGTGCCAGCCTCCGGTCTAACACCGGGGAGCTGTTTTTT. This encodes CASLRSNTGELFF.

The J gene is TRBJ2-7, the V gene TRBV7-8; 11 nucleotides match TRBD2. With 0 bases clipped from V and 4 bases from J, the junction kept 2 bases outside the gene matches. The CDR3 is 15 amino acids. Per the germline V gene, CDR1 is SGHVS and CDR2 is FQNEAQ. The CDR3, as DNA: TGTGCCAGCAGCTTAGCCCTAGCGGGGGGATACGAGCAGTACTTC. Its translation: CASSLALAGGYEQYF.

This rearrangement joins TRBV25-1 to TRBJ1-2; the D is unclear. The V end was cut by 5 bases, the J end by 4 bases, with 14 bases between. The CDR3 has 14 amino acids. Germline V gives CDR1 MGHDK, CDR2 SYGVNS. DNA for the CDR3: TGTGCCAGCAGTCCCGCCGGGAACAGCTATGGCTACACCTTC. This translates into CASSPAGNSYGYTF.

This rearrangement joins TRBV29-1 to TRBJ1-1; D perhaps matches TRBD1 (5 bases). Germline assignment: CDR1 SQVTM and CDR2 ANQGSEA. Trimming stripped 4 bases from V and 4 bases from J, with 16 bases between. The CDR3 spans 14 residues. CDR3 residues: CSVAGRGGATEAFF. Here the CDR3 DNA reads TGCAGCGTTGCTGGAAGGGGTGGGGCCACTGAAGCTTTCTTT.

This chain uses TRBV7-8 with TRBJ1-1; D may be TRBD1 (5 bases). This CDR3 spans 13 amino acids. Trimming removed 6 bases at V and 4 bases at J, with 12 bases between. Per the germline V gene, CDR1 is SGHVS and CDR2 is FQNEAQ. The CDR3: CASSEDRGTEAFF. Written as DNA, the CDR3 is TGTGCCAGCAGTGAGGATAGGGGCACTGAAGCTTTCTTT.

This chain joins TRBV27 and TRBJ1-4; D perhaps matches TRBD1 (5 bases). This CDR3 is 13 amino acids long. Between the trimmed V and J ends, which lost 5 bases and 8 bases, there was a span of 12 bases. Germline V gives CDR1 MNHEY, CDR2 SMNVEV (reference sequence). CDR3 nucleotide sequence: TGTGCCAGCAGTACCCGTCGGGGGGAAAAACTGTTTTTT. This sequence encodes CASSTRRGEKLFF. Full variable domain (rest looked up from reference TRBV27 and TRBJ1-4): EAQVTQNPRYLITVTGKKLTVTCSQNMNHEYMSWYRQDPGLGLRQIYYSMNVEVTDKGDVPEGYKVSRKEKRNFPLILESPSPNQTSLYFCASSTRRGEKLFFGSGTQLSVL.

The V and J genes are TRBV5-4 and TRBJ1-1, with D perhaps matching TRBD1 (6 bases). This CDR3 has 13 amino acids. Per the germline V gene, CDR1 is SGHNT and CDR2 is YYREEE (reference sequence). V shed 3 bases and J shed 4 bases, with 10 bases lying between them. CDR3 coding DNA: TGTGCCAGCAGCTCAGGGGTTGCCACTGAAGCTTTCTTT. Translated, it gives CASSSGVATEAFF.

This clone was detected ten times or more. The chain links TRBV7-2 to TRBJ2-3, with D perhaps matching TRBD1 (5 bases). The ends were cut back, 3 bases at V and 0 bases at J, with 13 bases in the middle. Germline V gene sequence: CDR1 SGHTA, CDR2 FQGNSA. The CDR3 consists of 16 residues. The CDR3 DNA sequence: TGTGCCAGCAGCTTTGGACATAGGGGCAGCACAGATACGCAGTATTTT. Translated: CASSFGHRGSTDTQYF. Full variable domain (rest looked up from reference TRBV7-2 and TRBJ2-3): GAGVSQSPSNKVTEKGKDVELRCDPISGHTALYWYRQSLGQGLEFLIYFQGNSAPDKSGLPSDRFSAERTGGSVSTLTIQRTQQEDSAVYLCASSFGHRGSTDTQYFGPGTRLTVL.

This clone was seen just once. The V gene is TRBV2, the J gene TRBJ2-3, with D tentatively TRBD2 (6 bases). There are 15 residues in the CDR3. Germline CDR1 is SNHLY and CDR2 is FYNNEI. Trimming stripped 6 bases from V and 0 bases from J, with 13 bases between. The CDR3, as DNA: TGTGCCAGCAGGGGACGACGGGAGAGCACAGATACGCAGTATTTT. It encodes CASRGRRESTDTQYF.

V is TRBV18 and J is TRBJ2-2; possible D gene TRBD2, 5 bases. The CDR3 has 16 residues. CDR1 and CDR2 (germline): KGHSH, LQKENI. V was trimmed by 0 bases and J by 1 base, leaving 9 bases between them. DNA of the CDR3: TGTGCCAGCTCACCACCAATACTAGTGAACACCGGGGAGCTGTTTTTT. Its protein product is CASSPPILVNTGELFF.

The genes are TRBV6-1 and TRBJ2-6; 7 positions match TRBD2. This CDR3 comprises 17 residues. V shed 8 bases, J shed 2 bases, and the junction held 12 bases outside the gene matches. Germline V gene data show CDR1 as MNHNS and CDR2 as SASEGT. Written as DNA, the CDR3 is TGTGCCAGCCGTGGGGGTTCAGGGAGGGCTGGGGCCAACGTCCTGACTTTC. It encodes CASRGGSGRAGANVLTF.

This rearrangement joins TRBV3-1 (or the pseudogene TRBV3-2) to TRBJ1-2, with 9 bases that match TRBD1. The germline V gene encodes CDR1 LGHDT and CDR2 YNNKEL (reference sequence). The CDR3 is 15 residues long. J gave up 8 bases and V 4 bases, and 11 bases lay outside the gene matches. CDR3 in amino acids: CASSRNTGTGNGYTF. DNA for the CDR3: TGTGCCAGCAGCCGAAACACCGGGACAGGGAACGGCTACACCTTC.

This clone was seen just once. The chain joins TRBV7-2 to TRBJ2-1; D is perhaps TRBD1 (6 bases). Germline CDR1 is SGHTA and CDR2 is FQGNSA. V was trimmed by 0 bases and J by 5 bases, leaving 8 bases between them. The CDR3 extends over 14 amino acids. The CDR3 DNA is TGTGCCAGCAGCTTAGCGGGGGCAAACAATGAGCAGTTCTTC. This encodes CASSLAGANNEQFF.

The rearrangement links TRBV5-1 to TRBJ1-1; D is unresolved. The CDR3 is made up of 15 amino acids. V lost 0 bases to trimming and J lost 1 base, with 10 bases between them. The germline V gene has CDR1 SGHRS and CDR2 YFSETQ. CDR3 nucleotide sequence: TGCGCCAGCAGCTTGGCCCAGGTGGGGAACACTGAAGCTTTCTTT. Its translation: CASSLAQVGNTEAFF.

This sequence joins TRBV18 and TRBJ2-7; D possibly corresponds to TRBD1 (6 bases). Trimming left V 3 bases short and J 0 bases short, with 15 bases between. This CDR3 contains 16 residues. The germline gives CDR1 KGHSH, CDR2 LQKENI. Here the CDR3 DNA reads TGTGCCAGCTCACCGGGGGCAACAGGCAGCTCCTACGAGCAGTACTTC. This translates into CASSPGATGSSYEQYF.

This chain connects TRBV7-7 to TRBJ2-5; 10 bases are shared with TRBD2. The CDR3 length is 15 residues. Germline V gives CDR1 SSHAT, CDR2 FNYEAQ (reference sequence). Trimming took 5 bases from V and 1 from J; bases not matched to a gene: 4. The CDR3 nucleotides are TGTGCCAGCAGCCCGACTAGCGGGCCCCAAGAGACCCAGTACTTC. It translates to CASSPTSGPQETQYF. The full variable domain, completed using reference TRBV7-7 and TRBJ2-5, is GAGVSQSPRYKVTKRGQDVTLRCDPISSHATLYWYQQALGQGPEFLTYFNYEAQPDKSGLPSDRFSAERPEGSISTLTIQRTEQRDSAMYRCASSPTSGPQETQYFGPGTRLLVL.

This sequence joins TRBV27 and TRBJ1-2; 8 nucleotides agree with TRBD1. The CDR3 has 15 residues. The trim removed 8 bases at V and 5 bases at J, leaving 13 bases unmatched. CDR1 MNHEY and CDR2 SMNVEV come from the germline V gene (reference sequence). The CDR3 bases are TGTGCCAGCGCCACCACCGGGACAGGTCGGTATGGCTACACCTTC. Its translation: CASATTGTGRYGYTF.

The rearrangement uses TRBV5-6 and TRBJ2-3; TRBD2 matches at 9 bases. The CDR3 is made up of 13 amino acids. Germline V CDR1 and CDR2: SGHDT, YYEEEE. The V gene end was trimmed by 5 bases and the J gene end by 3 bases; junction bases not matched to a gene: 1. CDR3 sequence reads: CASRGLATDTQYF. The DNA of the CDR3 is TGTGCCAGCAGGGGACTAGCAACAGATACGCAGTATTTT.

This clone occurred many times. The V gene is TRBV4-1, the J gene TRBJ2-2; D uncertain. V lost 0 bases, J lost 5 bases, and 10 bases lay in between. Germline V gene data show CDR1 as MGHRA and CDR2 as YSYEKL. This CDR3 spans 15 amino acids. The CDR3 here is CASSQEISGTGELFF. The CDR3 nucleotides read TGCGCCAGCAGCCAAGAGATCTCAGGAACCGGGGAGCTGTTTTTT.

The gene calls are TRBV5-4 and TRBJ2-7, with TRBD2 matching over 10 bases. The germline V gene encodes CDR1 SGHNT and CDR2 YYREEE (reference sequence). Losses at the gene ends were 9 bases for V and 2 bases for J; bases not matched to a gene: 8. The CDR3 is 14 residues long. CDR3 region: CATTIAGGTYEQYF. The CDR3 nucleotides are TGTGCCACGACGATAGCGGGAGGAACCTACGAGCAGTACTTC.

The rearrangement links TRBV2 to TRBJ1-5; D is uncertain. CDR1 is SNHLY, CDR2 FYNNEI, per germline. The CDR3 length is 14 residues. Between the trimmed V and J ends, which lost 4 bases and 3 bases, there was a span of 10 bases. In nucleotides, the CDR3 is TGTGCCAGCAGTGCTGGTGGAGCCAATCAGCCCCAGCATTTT. Protein product: CASSAGGANQPQHF.

The gene calls are TRBV7-2 and TRBJ2-7; 11 bases line up with TRBD2. There are 16 residues in the CDR3. CDR1 and CDR2 from the germline V gene are SGHTA and FQGNSA. J lost 4 bases, V lost 1 base, and 6 bases had no gene match. CDR3 loop: CASSLGLAGIIYEQYF. CDR3 DNA sequence: TGTGCCAGCAGCTTAGGACTAGCGGGAATCATTTACGAGCAGTACTTC.